This TCR beta chain was retrieved from a study of vaccination and CD4 T cells after COVID-19. The Oncomine TCR Beta short-read assay was applied to DNA of cultured CD4+ T cells. It was cultured CD4+ T cells from which genomic DNA was extracted. TCRdb passed the PCR reads through MiXCR, listing each CDR3 protein once. The sample consists of roughly 10,000 distinct CDR3 sequences, about 57% of them appearing once. J was trimmed by 5 bases and V by 7 bases; bases with no gene match: 7. Germline values: CDR1 SGHRS, CDR2 YFSETQ. The CDR3 contains 14 residues. Specified treatment: approximately nine-day PBMC culture with coronavirus spike peptide pools or control peptides (ViraFEST assay). Notes on this clonotype: As yet, its antigen is unknown.

The rearrangement joins TRBV5-1 to TRBJ2-5; 11 bases line up with TRBD2. This clonotype originated in a human donor who had recovered from COVID-19. Sequenced input: CD4+ T cells from blood, cultured in vitro. CDR3 nucleotide sequence: TGCGCCAGCGCCACTAGCGGGGGCGTGGAGACCCAGTACTTC. It translates to CASATSGGVETQYF.